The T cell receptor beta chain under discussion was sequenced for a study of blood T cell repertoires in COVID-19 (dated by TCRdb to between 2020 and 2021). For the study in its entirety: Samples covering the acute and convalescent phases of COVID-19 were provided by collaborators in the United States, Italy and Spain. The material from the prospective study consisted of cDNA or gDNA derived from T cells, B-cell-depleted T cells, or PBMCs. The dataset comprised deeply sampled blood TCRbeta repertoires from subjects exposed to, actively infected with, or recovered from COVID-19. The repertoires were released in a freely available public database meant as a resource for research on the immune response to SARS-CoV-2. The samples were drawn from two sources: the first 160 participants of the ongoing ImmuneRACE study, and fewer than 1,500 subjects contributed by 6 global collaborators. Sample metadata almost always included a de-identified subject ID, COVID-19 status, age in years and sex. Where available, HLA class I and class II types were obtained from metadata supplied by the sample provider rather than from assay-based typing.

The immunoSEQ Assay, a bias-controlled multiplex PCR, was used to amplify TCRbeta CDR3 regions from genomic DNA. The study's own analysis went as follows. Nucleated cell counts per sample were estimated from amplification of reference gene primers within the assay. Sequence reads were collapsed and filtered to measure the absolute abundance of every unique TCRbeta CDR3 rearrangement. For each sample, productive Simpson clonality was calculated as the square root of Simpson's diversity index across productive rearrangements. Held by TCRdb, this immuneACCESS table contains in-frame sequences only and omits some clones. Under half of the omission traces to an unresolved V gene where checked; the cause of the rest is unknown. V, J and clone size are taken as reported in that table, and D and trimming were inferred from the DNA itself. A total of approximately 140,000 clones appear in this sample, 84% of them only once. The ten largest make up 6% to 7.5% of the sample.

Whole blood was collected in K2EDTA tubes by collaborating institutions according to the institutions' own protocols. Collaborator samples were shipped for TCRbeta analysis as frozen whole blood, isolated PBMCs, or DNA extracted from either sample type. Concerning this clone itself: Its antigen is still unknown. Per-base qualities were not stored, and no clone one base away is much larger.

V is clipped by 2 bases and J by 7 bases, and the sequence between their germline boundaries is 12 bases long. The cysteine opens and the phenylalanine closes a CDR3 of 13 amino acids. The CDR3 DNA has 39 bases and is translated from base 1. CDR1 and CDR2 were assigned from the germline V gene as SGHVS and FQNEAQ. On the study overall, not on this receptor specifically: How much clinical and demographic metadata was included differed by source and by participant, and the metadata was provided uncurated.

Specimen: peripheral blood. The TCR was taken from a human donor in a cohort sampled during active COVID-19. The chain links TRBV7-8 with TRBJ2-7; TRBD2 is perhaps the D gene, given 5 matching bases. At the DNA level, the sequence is TGTGCCAGCAGCTTACGGCAGTCGGGGGAGCAGTACTTC. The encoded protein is CASSLRQSGEQYF.